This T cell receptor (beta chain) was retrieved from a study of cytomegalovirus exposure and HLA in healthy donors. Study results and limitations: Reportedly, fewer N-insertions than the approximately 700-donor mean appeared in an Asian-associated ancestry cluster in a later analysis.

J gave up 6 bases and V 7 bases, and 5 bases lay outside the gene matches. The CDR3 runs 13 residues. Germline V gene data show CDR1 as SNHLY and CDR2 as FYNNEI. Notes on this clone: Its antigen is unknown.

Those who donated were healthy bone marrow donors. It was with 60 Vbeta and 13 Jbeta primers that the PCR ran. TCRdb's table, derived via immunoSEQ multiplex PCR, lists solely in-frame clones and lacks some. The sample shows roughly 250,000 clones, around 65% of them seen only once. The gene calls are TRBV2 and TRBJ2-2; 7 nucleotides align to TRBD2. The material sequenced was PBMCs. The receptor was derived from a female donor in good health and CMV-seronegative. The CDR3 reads CASTRAGPGELFF. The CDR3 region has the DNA TGTGCCAGCACTAGAGCGGGACCCGGGGAGCTGTTTTTT.